These 12 T cell receptor beta chains originate from one sample sequenced in a study of monozygotic twins with inflammatory bowel disease. Using the 5' RACE reads, TCRdb records one entry per CDR3 protein without DNA. The sample holds 400,000 or so distinct CDR3 sequences. Sequenced: blood. These receptors all stem from a human donor with ulcerative colitis or Crohn's disease, or a healthy co-twin of an affected twin (not recorded which).

The V call is TRBV27, the J call TRBJ2-3. Germline V gene lookup returns CDR1 MNHEY and CDR2 SMNVEV (reference sequence). The CDR3 length is 13 residues. This CDR3 is CASSLYFTDTQYF.

This chain links TRBV3-1 with TRBJ2-7; TCRdb lists TRBD1, though no DNA is available to test this call. The germline CDR1 and CDR2 sequences are LGHDT and YNNKEL (reference sequence). CDR3 length: 14 residues. The CDR3 here is CASSQGTGPYEQYF.

The chain couples TRBV18 to TRBJ1-1; TCRdb reports TRBD1, a call that lacks DNA to check it against. This CDR3 is built from 15 residues. From germline, CDR1 is KGHSH and CDR2 LQKENI. The CDR3 sequence: CASMTGGGMNTEAFF. The full variable domain, in which reference TRBV18 and TRBJ1-1 provide the parts outside the CDR3, is NAGVMQNPRHLVRRRGQEARLRCSPMKGHSHVYWYRQLPEEGLKFMVYLQKENIIDESGMPKERFSAEFPKEGPSILRIQQVVRGDSAAYFCASMTGGGMNTEAFFGQGTRLTVV.

The chain carries TRBV12-3 or TRBV12-4 and TRBJ1-5; there is no DNA to check the TCRdb D call of TRBD1. The CDR3 is 16 amino acids. CDR3 amino acids: CASSTSTGVGNQPQHF.

This chain uses TRBV23-1 with TRBJ2-1; the TCRdb D gene call, TRBD1, has no DNA to confirm it. TRBV23-1 is labeled an ORF, and its function is uncertain. The CDR3 loop spans 16 amino acids. CDR3 sequence: CASSPNRVEGANEQFF.

The CDR3 here is CAISDLTGGTYEQYF. The chain combines TRBV10-3 with TRBJ2-7; the TCRdb call, TRBD1, lacks DNA for checking. The CDR3 is 15 residues long. CDR1 and CDR2 from the germline V gene are ENHRY and SYGVKD.

The chain carries TRBV28 and TRBJ2-7; TCRdb's D call, TRBD1, is unchecked because there is no DNA. The CDR3 loop spans 15 amino acids. Germline CDR1 reads MDHEN; CDR2 reads SYDVKM. The CDR3 protein is CASSFQGRLGYEQYF.

V is TRBV10-3 and J is TRBJ1-1. Per the germline V gene, CDR1 is ENHRY and CDR2 is SYGVKD. The CDR3 is 16 residues long. The CDR3 reads CAIRYSPQTLNTEAFF.

The chain employs TRBV20-1 and TRBJ1-5. The CDR3 has 16 residues. The germline V gene encodes CDR1 DFQATT and CDR2 SNEGSKA (reference sequence). The CDR3 loop reads CSARVRSRISNQPQHF.

This chain links TRBV29-1 with TRBJ2-3; the TCRdb D gene call, TRBD1, has no DNA to confirm it. The CDR3 runs 13 residues. Germline assignment: CDR1 SQVTM and CDR2 ANQGSEA. CDR3: CSVAPSQADTQYF.

The chain couples TRBV18 to TRBJ1-4; lacking DNA, the TRBD1 call made by TCRdb goes unchecked. This CDR3 is built from 14 residues. Germline values: CDR1 KGHSH, CDR2 LQKENI. This CDR3 is CASSPPNRDEKLFF.

The gene calls are TRBV5-1 and TRBJ2-1; TCRdb selects TRBD2, and the lack of DNA leaves this call unchecked. The CDR3 is 17 residues long. Germline CDR1 is SGHRS and CDR2 is YFSETQ. CDR3 sequence reads: CASSLVSLAGGYNEQFF.